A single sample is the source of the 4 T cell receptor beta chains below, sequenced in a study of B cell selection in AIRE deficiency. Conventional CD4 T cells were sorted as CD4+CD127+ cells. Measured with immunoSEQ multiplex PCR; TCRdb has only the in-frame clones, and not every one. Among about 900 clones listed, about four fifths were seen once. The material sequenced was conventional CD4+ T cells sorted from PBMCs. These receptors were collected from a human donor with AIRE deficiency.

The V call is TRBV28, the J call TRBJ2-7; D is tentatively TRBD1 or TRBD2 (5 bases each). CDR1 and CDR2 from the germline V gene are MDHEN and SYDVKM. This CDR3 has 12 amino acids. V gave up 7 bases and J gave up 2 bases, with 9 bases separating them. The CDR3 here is CASTGRTYEQYF. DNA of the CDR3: TGTGCCAGCACGGGACGAACCTACGAGCAGTACTTC.

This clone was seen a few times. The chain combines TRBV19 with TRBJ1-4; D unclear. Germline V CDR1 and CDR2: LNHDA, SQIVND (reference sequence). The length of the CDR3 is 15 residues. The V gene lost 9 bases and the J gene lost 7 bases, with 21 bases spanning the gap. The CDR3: CASLQSRGMGEKLFF. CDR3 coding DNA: TGTGCCAGCCTTCAATCCCGGGGTATGGGTGAAAAACTGTTTTTT.

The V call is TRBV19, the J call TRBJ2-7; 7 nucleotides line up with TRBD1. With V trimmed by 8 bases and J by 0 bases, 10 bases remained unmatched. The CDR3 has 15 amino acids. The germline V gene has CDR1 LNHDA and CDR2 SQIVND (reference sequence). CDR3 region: CASAGRGPISYEQYF. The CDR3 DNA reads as TGTGCCAGTGCCGGTAGGGGGCCTATCTCCTACGAGCAGTACTTC.

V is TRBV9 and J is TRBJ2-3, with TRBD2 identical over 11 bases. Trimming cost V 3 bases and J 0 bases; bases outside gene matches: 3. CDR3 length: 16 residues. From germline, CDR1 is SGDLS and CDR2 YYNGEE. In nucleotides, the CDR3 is TGTGCCAGCAGCGCGGGACTAGCGGATAGCACAGATACGCAGTATTTT. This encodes CASSAGLADSTDTQYF.